These T cell receptor beta chains were read from a single sample in a study of T cell clones after liver transplantation. Generated by immunoSEQ multiplex PCR, the TCRdb table keeps only in-frame clones and is missing some. The repertoire has 55,000 or so clones, about 70% of them found once; the top ten carry approximately 15%. Sequences were derived from CD4+ T cells from blood, sampled before liver transplant. These receptors came from a human donor who received a liver transplant. The CDR3 runs from the conserved cysteine through the conserved F or W.

TRBV28	TRBJ2-3	CASSFGQGGTDTQYF
TRBV6-6	TRBJ1-1	CASSPRTGIMNTEAFF
TRBV7-8	TRBJ1-5	CASSLYGRGSNQPQHF
TRBV9	TRBJ1-4	CASSVGSGGEKLFF
TRBV11-3	TRBJ2-2	CASSHDRGPNTGELFF
TRBV2	TRBJ2-7	CASRDIAGEQYF
TRBV11-2	TRBJ2-1	CASSVMAGSYNEQFF
TRBV7-6	TRBJ2-5	CASSLGQPGAQYF
TRBV11-2	TRBJ1-4	CASSFGQGKEKLFF
TRBV30	TRBJ1-2	CAWSMDYYGYTF
TRBV15	TRBJ2-5	CATSRGNRKETQYF
TRBV7-8	TRBJ1-4	CASNRQGEKLFF
TRBV11-2	TRBJ1-1	CASKLDSGTLNTEAFF
TRBV30	TRBJ2-1	CAWTRRRPSYNEQFF
TRBV5-6	TRBJ1-2	CASSSRTVTIYGYTF
TRBV6-5	TRBJ1-1	CASSYSDRGNTEAFF
TRBV7-9	TRBJ2-6	CASTISGGVNVLTF
TRBV6-1	TRBJ1-6	CASSTGQGRYSPLHF
TRBV6-5	TRBJ1-3	CASSAHSGNTIYF
TRBV5-6	TRBJ1-2	CASSLDSGYGYTF
TRBV6-1	TRBJ1-2	CASSEGPSQNYGYTF
TRBV30	TRBJ1-2	CAWRKGGYTF
TRBV19	TRBJ1-5	CATRRTGRSNQPQHF
TRBV2	TRBJ1-6	CASSPRGSSYNSPLHF
TRBV6-1	TRBJ2-7	CASRLSYEQYF
TRBV19	TRBJ2-2	CASSIKWDRYTGELFF
TRBV30	TRBJ2-4	CAWSPGTSNIQYF
TRBV7-7	TRBJ1-2	CASSLRPTVFGGYTF
TRBV7-9	TRBJ2-3	CASSLGSGGLADTQYF
TRBV11-2	TRBJ2-5	CASSLGPTGEETQYF
TRBV5-1	TRBJ2-3	CASSLGAGGAGDTQYF
TRBV10-3	TRBJ2-2	CAIRVGQGGNGELFF
TRBV7-2	TRBJ2-3	CASSLRASGGGGDTQYF
TRBV19	TRBJ1-2	CASSTAAGQGRVGEYGYTF
TRBV2	TRBJ1-4	CASSDPWGQGGSEKLFF
TRBV11-3	TRBJ2-7	CATTTAGINHEQYF
TRBV19	TRBJ1-1	CASSAGRGYGTEAFF
TRBV28	TRBJ1-1	CASTTGEMRPEAFF
TRBV10-2	TRBJ2-7	CASRDQGGYEQYF
TRBV7-2	TRBJ1-1	CASSRGQNTEAFF
TRBV7-8	TRBJ1-6	CASSPRTGGSYNSPLHF
TRBV5-4	TRBJ1-4	CASSLRQGSNEKLFF
TRBV10-3	TRBJ2-2	CAISGSSGVNTGELFF
TRBV10-2	TRBJ2-4	CASSEWTGTGGLAKNIQYF
TRBV10-1	TRBJ2-3	CASSDRSGNVDTQYF